The entry below gives a single T cell receptor beta chain sequence along with its context. The antigen is unknown. 13 Jbeta primers and 60 Vbeta primers were used for the PCR. The repertoire was sequenced with immunoSEQ multiplex PCR; TCRdb's copy has only in-frame clones and lacks some. In the table there are some 200,000 clones, 82% of which are singletons. This entry comes from a study of cytomegalovirus exposure and HLA in healthy donors. The CDR3 loop spans 15 amino acids. Study observations and caveats: HLA allele associations emerged for 17,000 or so TCR beta sequences in a later analysis, at 0.05 false discovery rate.

This TCR was recovered from a boy aged 2-15 years in good health and CMV-seronegative. The gene calls are TRBV1 and TRBJ2-5; the table names TRBD2, a call not compared with the DNA. TRBV1 is given as a pseudogene. Specimen: PBMCs. CDR3 nucleotides: TGCACCAGCAGCCAGAATTTAGCGCACGAAGAGACCCAGTACTTC. Its translation is CTSSQNLAHEETQYF.